The clone carrying this T cell receptor beta chain has only a few counts. The entry originates in a study of blood T cell repertoires in COVID-19. On the study more broadly: The United States, Italy and Spain supplied acute and convalescent COVID-19 samples. Nucleic acid was either cDNA or gDNA, and it came from T cells, B-cell-depleted T cells, or PBMCs.

Germline CDR1 and CDR2: MDHEN and SYDVKM. V was pared by 6 bases and J by 1 base, with 7 bases of the junction left unmatched. The CDR3 is 16 residues long. Per the original data handling: Quantification of nucleated cells was approximated via reference gene primer amplification. Method: immunoSEQ multiplex PCR; TCRdb's copy keeps in-frame clones and lacks some. Clone size and the V and J calls come from that table; the DNA yielded D and trimming. This table holds about 210,000 clones, roughly nine tenths found once. The source is a man aged 35 to 55 with acute or convalescent COVID-19. The specimen was peripheral blood. The V call is TRBV28, the J call TRBJ1-5, with 9 bases aligning to TRBD1. The CDR3 coding sequence is TGTGCCAGCAGCACCCCGGGACAGGGAAGCAATCAGCCCCAGCATTTT. It encodes CASSTPGQGSNQPQHF.